Below are 27 T cell receptor beta chains sequenced from a single sample in a study of T cell responses to AZD1222 COVID-19 vaccine. Generated by immunoSEQ multiplex PCR, the TCRdb table keeps only in-frame clones and is missing some. The data contain tens of thousands of clones, more than 70% of them seen just once; the ten biggest clones take up 6.9%. Sequences were derived from peripheral blood, sampled 28 days after the second AZD1222 dose. The source is an adult who received the AZD1222 COVID-19 vaccine.

V gene TRBV27 combines with J gene TRBJ1-2; 7 bases are a match to TRBD1. Trimming cost V 6 bases and J 11 bases; bases outside gene matches: 12. The CDR3 spans 13 residues. In germline, CDR1 is MNHEY, CDR2 SMNVEV (reference sequence). The CDR3 region is CASSLMIGTVYTF. In nucleotides, the CDR3 is TGTGCCAGCAGCCTTATGATAGGGACAGTGTACACCTTC.

This clone was counted a single time. This sequence joins TRBV19 and TRBJ2-7, with D hard to call. Trimming shortened V by 2 bases and J by 4 bases, and 9 bases separated the two germline ends. The length of the CDR3 is 13 residues. CDR1 LNHDA and CDR2 SQIVND come from the germline V gene (reference sequence). CDR3 residues: CASSISPWYEQYF. Written as DNA, the CDR3 is TGTGCCAGTAGTATATCCCCCTGGTACGAGCAGTACTTC. Complete variable domain (other parts from reference TRBV19 and TRBJ2-7): DGGITQSPKYLFRKEGQNVTLSCEQNLNHDAMYWYRQDPGQGLRLIYYSQIVNDFQKGDIAEGYSVSREKKESFPLTVTSAQKNPTAFYLCASSISPWYEQYFGPGTRLTVT.

V usage is TRBV4-2 and J usage is TRBJ1-2, with 9 bases that match TRBD1. V shed 1 base and J 8 bases; nucleotides not matched to a gene: 2. This CDR3 spans 13 amino acids. Germline assignment: CDR1 LGHNA and CDR2 YNFKEQ. The CDR3 reads CASSQGTGDGYTF. CDR3 in DNA: TGTGCCAGCAGCCAAGGGACAGGGGACGGCTACACCTTC.

The chain has TRBV2 and TRBJ1-6; D not resolved. CDR1 is SNHLY and CDR2 is FYNNEI in the germline V gene. V was pared by 7 bases and J by 4 bases, with 8 bases between. This CDR3 has 13 amino acids. As DNA, the CDR3 is TGTGCCAGCAACTCGGGATATAATTCACCCCTCCACTTT. Translating it yields CASNSGYNSPLHF.

The chain uses TRBV28 and TRBJ2-5; 12 bases align to TRBD2. Unmatched junction bases numbered 8, after V lost 3 bases and J lost 3 bases. The CDR3 runs 17 residues. Germline lookup yields CDR1 MDHEN and CDR2 SYDVKM. CDR3 bases: TGTGCCAGCAGTTTCCGACTAGCGGGAGTGGTTGAAGAGACCCAGTACTTC. It codes for CASSFRLAGVVEETQYF.

The genes are TRBV5-1 and TRBJ2-1; the D gene could be TRBD1 or TRBD2 (5 bases each). CDR1 and CDR2 (germline): SGHRS, YFSETQ. CDR3 length: 14 residues. V lost 5 bases, J lost 4 bases, and 13 bases lay in between. In DNA, the CDR3 is TGCGCCAGCAGTCTCGGGGCAGTTTACAATGAGCAGTTCTTC. Its protein is CASSLGAVYNEQFF.

This chain links TRBV3-1 (or the pseudogene TRBV3-2) with TRBJ2-5; D remains ambiguous. Germline V gene lookup returns CDR1 LGHDT and CDR2 YNNKEL (reference sequence). V was pared by 1 base and J by 5 bases, with 14 bases between. CDR3 size: 15 residues. CDR3 sequence reads: CASSQVVSRPETQYF. DNA for the CDR3: TGTGCCAGCAGCCAAGTCGTTAGCCGTCCGGAGACCCAGTACTTC.

This chain connects TRBV5-1 to TRBJ2-1, with 8 bases lining up with TRBD2. This CDR3 contains 12 residues. Germline lookup yields CDR1 SGHRS and CDR2 YFSETQ. Trimming at V came to 7 bases and at J to 6 bases, leaving 3 bases not matched to a gene. This chain's CDR3 is CASAAGGNEQFF. The CDR3 DNA follows: TGCGCCAGCGCGGCGGGAGGCAATGAGCAGTTCTTC.

The V gene is TRBV15, the J gene TRBJ1-2; 9 nucleotides agree with TRBD1. V was clipped by 8 bases and J by 3 bases; unmatched bases: 7. CDR1 and CDR2 (germline): LNHNV, YYDKDF (reference sequence). This CDR3 comprises 14 residues. The CDR3 protein is CATGPGQGDYGYTF. The CDR3, as DNA: TGTGCCACCGGTCCGGGACAGGGAGACTATGGCTACACCTTC. The full variable domain, in which reference TRBV15 and TRBJ1-2 provide the parts outside the CDR3, is DAMVIQNPRYQVTQFGKPVTLSCSQTLNHNVMYWYQQKSSQAPKLLFHYYDKDFNNEADTPDNFQSRRPNTSFCFLDIRSPGLGDTAMYLCATGPGQGDYGYTFGSGTRLTVV.

V and J are TRBV19 and TRBJ1-2, with TRBD1 identical over 12 bases. The V and J ends lost 5 bases and 4 bases, in that order; junction bases with no gene match: 5. This CDR3 region has 15 residues. CDR1 LNHDA and CDR2 SQIVND come from the germline V gene (reference sequence). The CDR3 region is CASSPGTGGGYGYTF. In nucleotides, the CDR3 is TGTGCCAGTAGTCCCGGGACAGGGGGCGGCTATGGCTACACCTTC. The full variable domain, rest sourced from reference TRBV19 and TRBJ1-2, is DGGITQSPKYLFRKEGQNVTLSCEQNLNHDAMYWYRQDPGQGLRLIYYSQIVNDFQKGDIAEGYSVSREKKESFPLTVTSAQKNPTAFYLCASSPGTGGGYGYTFGSGTRLTVV.

The chain joins TRBV6-2 or TRBV6-3 to TRBJ1-4; D gene ambiguous. Germline CDR1 reads MNHEY; CDR2 reads SVGEGT. The length of the CDR3 is 15 residues. V was cut by 2 bases and J by 4 bases, with 11 bases left in between. The CDR3 region has the DNA TGTGCCAGCAGTTACCACAGTGGAGATAATGAAAAACTGTTTTTT. Its translation: CASSYHSGDNEKLFF.

V usage is TRBV10-3 and J usage is TRBJ2-3; D possibly corresponds to TRBD1 (5 bases). Germline lookup yields CDR1 ENHRY and CDR2 SYGVKD. CDR3 length: 15 residues. V was clipped by 0 bases and J by 1 base, with 8 bases between them. CDR3 amino acids: CAISESDSGTDTQYF. The CDR3 nucleotides are TGTGCCATCAGTGAGTCTGACAGCGGCACAGATACGCAGTATTTT.

The J gene is TRBJ1-3, the V gene TRBV7-8, with TRBD1 matching 8 bases. V trimming: 1 base; J trimming: 0 bases; junction bases outside the gene matches: 8. The CDR3 extends over 18 amino acids. The germline CDR1 and CDR2 sequences are SGHVS and FQNEAQ. The CDR3 DNA follows: TGTGCCAGCAGCTTAGTGTGGGGGACAGGTCGCTCTGGAAACACCATATATTTT. The encoded protein is CASSLVWGTGRSGNTIYF.

In this sample, this clone turned up once. The CDR3 sequence: CASSYSGQGKNEQYF. CDR3 DNA: TGTGCCAGCAGTTACTCGGGACAGGGGAAAAACGAGCAGTACTTC. This chain uses TRBV6-5 with TRBJ2-7; TRBD1 matches at 10 bases. CDR3 length equals 15 residues. V shed 0 bases and J 5 bases; nucleotides not matched to a gene: 4. The germline V gene has CDR1 MNHEY and CDR2 SVGAGI.

The genes are TRBV3-1 (or the pseudogene TRBV3-2) and TRBJ1-1; no clear D gene. V was clipped by 1 base and J by 5 bases, with 2 bases between them. The CDR3 contains 11 residues. The V gene's germline CDR1 is LGHDT and CDR2 YNNKEL (reference sequence). CDR3 DNA sequence: TGTGCCAGCAGCCAAGGGACTGAAGCTTTCTTT. This translates into CASSQGTEAFF.

This sequence joins TRBV4-1 and TRBJ2-3; TRBD1 or TRBD2 may be the D gene (8 bases each). Germline-derived CDR1 and CDR2 are MGHRA and YSYEKL. Trimming took off 1 base at V and 2 bases at J, with 25 bases between the two ends. The CDR3 has 20 amino acids. This chain's CDR3 is CASSQVGQGASSGVTDTQYF. The CDR3 coding sequence is TGCGCCAGCAGCCAAGTCGGGCAGGGGGCGAGTAGCGGGGTCACAGATACGCAGTATTTT.

CDR3 in amino acids: CASSLDLGLATNEQFF. CDR3 nucleotide sequence: TGTGCCAGCAGCCTTGACCTCGGACTAGCGACAAATGAGCAGTTCTTC. J is TRBJ2-1 and V is TRBV3-1 (or the pseudogene TRBV3-2); TRBD2 aligns across 9 bases. CDR1 and CDR2 (germline): LGHDT, YNNKEL (reference sequence). The CDR3 runs to 16 residues. Trimming at V came to 4 bases and at J to 7 bases, leaving 11 bases not matched to a gene.

The J gene is TRBJ2-7, the V gene TRBV14, with D unclear. Germline V gene sequence: CDR1 SGHDN, CDR2 FVKESK. The CDR3 length is 19 residues. V lost 3 bases, J lost 0 bases, and 24 bases lay in between. CDR3 DNA: TGTGCCAGCAGCCAGAATACCCACTTAATGGGGTATAGCTCCTACGAGCAGTACTTC. Protein: CASSQNTHLMGYSSYEQYF.

V is TRBV19 and J is TRBJ1-2; TRBD1 matches at 8 bases. The CDR3 runs to 15 residues. V shed 9 bases, J shed 1 base, and the junction held 10 bases outside the gene matches. Looked up from germline, CDR1 is LNHDA and CDR2 is SQIVND (reference sequence). The CDR3 region is CASKSTGEGNYGYTF. The CDR3 coding sequence is TGTGCCAGCAAATCGACAGGGGAGGGTAACTATGGCTACACCTTC.

The chain combines TRBV5-1 with TRBJ2-5, with a tentative D call TRBD2 (5 bases). CDR1 and CDR2 from the germline V gene are SGHRS and YFSETQ. The ends were cut back, 7 bases at V and 4 bases at J, with 14 bases in the middle. This CDR3 region has 13 residues. The CDR3 sequence: CASEAGPGETQYF. The CDR3 nucleotides are TGCGCCAGCGAGGCGGGCCCGGGAGAGACCCAGTACTTC.

J is TRBJ1-1 and V is TRBV18; D possibly corresponds to TRBD1 (5 bases). Trimming removed 3 bases at V and 6 bases at J, with 17 bases between. The CDR3 is 15 amino acids. Per the germline V gene, CDR1 is KGHSH and CDR2 is LQKENI. The CDR3: CASSPREGKSSEAFF. For the CDR3, the DNA is TGTGCCAGCTCACCGCGGGAGGGGAAGAGCTCTGAAGCTTTCTTT.

The V gene is TRBV5-4, the J gene TRBJ2-1; D not certain. V gave up 0 bases and J gave up 5 bases, with 6 bases separating them. CDR3 length: 13 amino acids. Germline V gene sequence: CDR1 SGHNT, CDR2 YYREEE (reference sequence). CDR3 loop: CASSLVGHNEQFF. CDR3 nucleotide sequence: TGTGCCAGCAGCTTGGTGGGCCACAATGAGCAGTTCTTC. Looking up the rest from reference TRBV5-4 and TRBJ2-1 gives the full variable domain: ETGVTQSPTHLIKTRGQQVTLRCSSQSGHNTVSWYQQALGQGPQFIFQYYREEENGRGNFPPRFSGLQFPNYSSELNVNALELDDSALYLCASSLVGHNEQFFGPGTRLTVL.

The chain couples TRBV11-2 to TRBJ2-5, with 10 bases lining up with TRBD1. The CDR3 loop spans 16 amino acids. With V trimmed by 2 bases and J by 3 bases, 6 bases remained unmatched. The germline V gene has CDR1 SGHAT and CDR2 FQNNGV. The CDR3 nucleotides read TGTGCCAGCAGCTTACAGACAGGGGGCTTAAAAGAGACCCAGTACTTC. Encoded protein: CASSLQTGGLKETQYF.

The chain combines TRBV11-2 with TRBJ1-2; D is unresolved. The CDR3 has 13 amino acids. Germline V gene lookup returns CDR1 SGHAT and CDR2 FQNNGV. The V end lost 5 bases, the J end lost 8 bases, and 15 bases lay between the germline ends. The CDR3 DNA reads TGTGCCAGCAGCACCCCACAGCAAAGGGGCTACACCTTC. This translates into CASSTPQQRGYTF.

This clone showed up just once. V is TRBV10-3 and J is TRBJ2-7; 8 bases are a match to TRBD2. Germline assignment: CDR1 ENHRY and CDR2 SYGVKD. This CDR3 has 15 residues. The J segment lost 4 bases and the V segment lost 3 bases, leaving 8 bases of the junction unmatched. CDR3 sequence: CAISDLGGRRYEQYF. CDR3 DNA sequence: TGTGCCATCAGTGATCTCGGCGGGAGGAGATACGAGCAGTACTTC.

This chain joins TRBV6-2 or TRBV6-3 and TRBJ2-3; 10 bases are a match to TRBD2. Losses at the gene ends were 5 bases for V and 6 bases for J; bases not matched to a gene: 11. Germline V CDR1 and CDR2: MNHEY, SVGEGT. The CDR3 contains 16 residues. The CDR3 is CASSMASGSGLDTQYF. Here the CDR3 DNA reads TGTGCCAGCAGTATGGCTAGCGGGAGCGGTTTGGATACGCAGTATTTT.

The V call is TRBV29-1, the J call TRBJ2-3; a weak D match, TRBD2 (5 bases). In germline, CDR1 is SQVTM, CDR2 ANQGSEA. The CDR3 length is 15 residues. V gave up 0 bases and J gave up 2 bases, with 12 bases separating them. The CDR3 is CSVEDSQRLTDTQYF. The DNA for the CDR3 is TGCAGCGTTGAAGATTCCCAGCGGCTCACAGATACGCAGTATTTT.